Following are 29 T cell receptor beta chains from one sample sequenced in a study of T cell repertoires in cytomegalovirus infection. What these receptors recognize is not known. TCRdb re-analysed the reads in MiXCR, keeping a single row per CDR3 protein. This sample has 200,000 to 250,000 distinct CDR3 sequences, with approximately 38% found just once. The sample in question was CD8+ T cells from cultured PBMCs, obtained from culture after CMV antigen stimulation. The receptors here all came from a human donor in good health (CMV status not recorded). Some clones in this sample may be carry-over from other donors' samples.

The V and J genes are TRBV7-9 and TRBJ2-7; TRBD1 aligns across 10 bases. Germline CDR1 SEHNR, CDR2 FQNEAQ (reference sequence). V dropped 5 bases and J dropped 4; count of bases not matched to a gene: 5. CDR3 length: 14 residues. CDR3 sequence (DNA): TGTGCCAGCAGCAGACAGGGGGCCGCATACGAGCAGTACTTC. It translates to CASSRQGAAYEQYF.

The chain has TRBV7-8 and TRBJ2-1; 14 bases line up with TRBD2. The V gene's germline CDR1 is SGHVS and CDR2 FQNEAQ. This CDR3 is built from 16 residues. The V and J ends lost 5 bases and 9 bases, in that order; junction bases with no gene match: 9. The CDR3 loop reads CASSPGLAGGMGEQFF. CDR3 DNA sequence: TGTGCCAGCAGCCCCGGACTAGCGGGGGGAATGGGTGAGCAGTTCTTC.

V is TRBV19 and J is TRBJ1-6, with D possibly being TRBD1 (6 bases). The CDR3 sequence is 15 residues long. CDR1 LNHDA and CDR2 SQIVND come from the germline V gene (reference sequence). V lost 6 bases, J lost 8 bases, and 17 bases lay in between. CDR3 in DNA: TGTGCCAGTAGCCCCTCGACAGGTTCCCATTCACCCCTCCACTTT. It encodes CASSPSTGSHSPLHF.

The chain has TRBV20-1 and TRBJ1-6; D not resolved. CDR1 DFQATT and CDR2 SNEGSKA come from the germline V gene (reference sequence). The CDR3 is made up of 16 amino acids. V was pared by 5 bases and J by 1 base, with 15 bases between. This CDR3 is CSASPPGDSYNSPLHF. The DNA of the CDR3 is TGCAGTGCTTCACCTCCCGGGGATTCCTATAATTCACCCCTCCACTTT.

In its sample, this clonotype was seen a few times. The chain uses TRBV7-9 and TRBJ2-3, with D uncertain. CDR1 SEHNR and CDR2 FQNEAQ come from the germline V gene (reference sequence). Trimming left V 4 bases short and J 2 bases short, with 4 bases between. The CDR3 contains 12 residues. The CDR3 nucleotides are TGTGCCAGCAGCTCCCACACAGATACGCAGTATTTT. Protein sequence: CASSSHTDTQYF.

This clonotype has only a few counts. This chain joins TRBV10-3 and TRBJ1-2, with TRBD1 matching 10 bases. Germline V gene sequence: CDR1 ENHRY, CDR2 SYGVKD. This CDR3 contains 13 residues. V lost 6 bases to trimming and J lost 7 bases; unmatched junction nucleotides: 5. The CDR3 DNA follows: TGTGCCATCAGGGGACAGGGGTCGGCTGGCTACACCTTC. Its protein product is CAIRGQGSAGYTF.

The chain has TRBV20-1 and TRBJ2-1; TRBD1 might be the D (6 bases). The length of the CDR3 is 14 residues. The V and J ends lost 6 bases and 0 bases respectively, with 12 bases between them. The germline CDR1 and CDR2 sequences are DFQATT and SNEGSKA (reference sequence). The CDR3 protein is CSAGTLSSYNEQFF. CDR3 bases: TGCAGTGCAGGGACACTTAGCTCCTACAATGAGCAGTTCTTC.

The chain is built from TRBV9 and TRBJ1-2, with a weak D call TRBD1 (5 bases). V lost 4 bases to trimming and J lost 6 bases, with 13 bases between them. Germline values: CDR1 SGDLS, CDR2 YYNGEE. The CDR3 is 13 residues long. The CDR3 nucleotides are TGTGCCAGCAGCCGGGTGATGGGGCATGGCTACACCTTC. It encodes CASSRVMGHGYTF.

J is TRBJ1-1 and V is TRBV6-6; D may be TRBD1 (6 bases). Trimming took 0 bases from V and 5 from J, leaving 10 bases between them. CDR3 length: 14 residues. Germline lookup yields CDR1 MNHNY and CDR2 SVGAGI (reference sequence). CDR3 bases: TGTGCCAGCAGTTACTCCAGGGGAGGGACTGAAGCTTTCTTT. Its translation: CASSYSRGGTEAFF.

The chain couples TRBV7-3 to TRBJ2-7; D possibly uses TRBD1 or TRBD2 (5 bases each). Looked up from germline, CDR1 is SGHTA and CDR2 is FQGTGA. Trimming cost V 5 bases and J 1 base, with 9 bases left between them. The CDR3 is 13 amino acids. CDR3: CASSKGPSYEQYF. In DNA, the CDR3 is TGTGCCAGCAGCAAGGGACCTTCCTACGAGCAGTACTTC.

This clonotype was detected a few times. This chain connects TRBV11-2 to TRBJ2-5, with D possibly being TRBD1 (5 bases). This CDR3 comprises 16 residues. The V gene lost 4 bases and the J gene lost 2 bases, with 17 bases spanning the gap. CDR1 and CDR2 (germline): SGHAT, FQNNGV. The CDR3 sequence is CASSSQRGTRQETQYF. In DNA form, the CDR3 reads TGTGCCAGCAGCTCCCAAAGGGGAACGCGTCAAGAGACCCAGTACTTC.

The V and J genes are TRBV4-1 and TRBJ2-7; 12 nucleotides match TRBD1. The CDR3 is made up of 15 amino acids. Germline V CDR1 and CDR2: MGHRA, YSYEKL. The V and J ends lost 2 bases and 6 bases, in that order; junction bases with no gene match: 5. The CDR3: CASSQTRGQGAEQYF. DNA for the CDR3: TGCGCCAGCAGCCAAACAAGGGGACAGGGGGCCGAGCAGTACTTC.

V and J are TRBV7-6 and TRBJ2-6; tentative D call: TRBD1 (6 bases). The CDR3 consists of 18 residues. Germline lookup yields CDR1 SGHVS and CDR2 FNYEAQ. V was pared by 5 bases and J by 0 bases, with 17 bases between. The CDR3 coding sequence is TGTGCCAGCAGCCCGCGGACAGCGGAACCCTCTGGGGCCAACGTCCTGACTTTC. Residues: CASSPRTAEPSGANVLTF.

This clonotype was counted a few times. The chain couples TRBV29-1 to TRBJ2-2; D not resolved. This CDR3 spans 12 amino acids. V lost 7 bases to trimming and J lost 6 bases, with 12 bases between them. The germline V gene has CDR1 SQVTM and CDR2 ANQGSEA. The CDR3 sequence: CSAGRIPGELFF. The CDR3 DNA reads TGCAGCGCCGGTCGTATACCCGGGGAGCTGTTTTTT.

In this sample, this clonotype turned up a few times. The chain carries TRBV20-1 and TRBJ2-5; D might be TRBD2 (6 bases). The CDR3 has 20 amino acids. Germline V gives CDR1 DFQATT, CDR2 SNEGSKA (reference sequence). Trimming removed 0 bases at V and 1 base at J, with 27 bases between. CDR3: CSARERGSQTRAKIQETQYF. In DNA, the CDR3 is TGCAGTGCTAGAGAGAGGGGTAGTCAGACTAGGGCGAAAATCCAAGAGACCCAGTACTTC.

This chain joins TRBV7-6 and TRBJ2-3, with unresolved D. Germline lookup yields CDR1 SGHVS and CDR2 FNYEAQ. Trimming removed 0 bases from V and 2 bases from J, with 6 bases in between. The CDR3 has 14 residues. CDR3 nucleotide sequence: TGTGCCAGCAGCTTAGCGCAAACCACAGATACGCAGTATTTT. This translates into CASSLAQTTDTQYF.

The CDR3 region has the DNA TGTGCCTCCCGGACAGGGCTAACCGCGAACACCGGGGAGCTGTTTTTT. Residues: CASRTGLTANTGELFF. This sequence joins TRBV3-1 and TRBJ2-2; 8 bases align to TRBD1. The germline V gene encodes CDR1 LGHDT and CDR2 YNNKEL (reference sequence). The CDR3 length is 16 residues. V was pared by 11 bases and J by 0 bases, with 11 bases of the junction left unmatched. Combining the CDR3 with reference TRBV3-1 and TRBJ2-2 gives the whole variable domain DTAVSQTPKYLVTQMGNDKSIKCEQNLGHDTMYWYKQDSKKFLKIMFSYNNKELIINETVPNRFSPKSPDKAHLNLHINSLELGDSAVYFCASRTGLTANTGELFFGEGSRLTVL.

This clonotype was counted only a few times. The J gene is TRBJ2-3, the V gene TRBV7-6, with D possibly matching TRBD2 (5 bases). The CDR3 consists of 15 residues. Per the germline V gene, CDR1 is SGHVS and CDR2 is FNYEAQ. V was shortened by 5 bases and J by 3 bases, with 15 bases between the two germline ends. CDR3 region: CASSPAARRTDTQYF. The DNA for the CDR3 is TGTGCCAGCAGCCCAGCGGCTCGAAGGACAGATACGCAGTATTTT.

The chain recombines TRBV7-9 with TRBJ1-2, with TRBD1 matching 7 bases. CDR3 length equals 14 residues. V lost 5 bases, J lost 4 bases, and 7 bases stayed unmatched. Per the germline V gene, CDR1 is SEHNR and CDR2 is FQNEAQ (reference sequence). CDR3 amino acids: CASSTTGVGYGYTF. The DNA of the CDR3 is TGTGCCAGCAGCACTACAGGGGTCGGCTATGGCTACACCTTC.

V usage is TRBV7-3 and J usage is TRBJ1-1; TRBD1 aligns across 7 bases. V lost 4 bases, J lost 4 bases, and 9 bases stayed unmatched. The CDR3 runs 15 residues. Per germline, CDR1 SGHTA and CDR2 FQGTGA. As DNA, the CDR3 is TGTGCCAGCAGCTCCCGGACAGGTGAGGGCACTGAAGCTTTCTTT. The encoded protein is CASSSRTGEGTEAFF.

There are many counts of this clonotype. The chain uses TRBV19 and TRBJ2-1, with TRBD1 as a possible D gene (6 bases). Germline V gene data show CDR1 as LNHDA and CDR2 as SQIVND (reference sequence). The V and J ends lost 6 bases and 6 bases respectively, with 9 bases between them. CDR3 size: 12 residues. In DNA, the CDR3 is TGTGCCAGTAGCAACAGGGTCAATGAGCAGTTCTTC. Translated, it gives CASSNRVNEQFF. The full variable domain, completed using reference TRBV19 and TRBJ2-1, is DGGITQSPKYLFRKEGQNVTLSCEQNLNHDAMYWYRQDPGQGLRLIYYSQIVNDFQKGDIAEGYSVSREKKESFPLTVTSAQKNPTAFYLCASSNRVNEQFFGPGTRLTVL.

The sample holds a few counts of this clonotype. The chain is built from TRBV27 and TRBJ1-1; a possible D gene is TRBD1 (5 bases). Germline CDR1 MNHEY, CDR2 SMNVEV (reference sequence). Trimming removed 6 bases at V and 0 bases at J, with 14 bases between. CDR3 length: 15 amino acids. CDR3 sequence: CASSITSGMNTEAFF. CDR3 coding DNA: TGTGCCAGCAGCATAACGTCAGGGATGAACACTGAAGCTTTCTTT.

This clonotype was detected only once. This chain uses TRBV18 with TRBJ1-1; D remains unclear. Trimming took 3 bases from V and 0 from J, leaving 11 bases between them. Germline V gene data show CDR1 as KGHSH and CDR2 as LQKENI. There are 15 residues in the CDR3. The CDR3 region has the DNA TGTGCCAGCTCACCCCGACACCACTTGAACACTGAAGCTTTCTTT. Encoded protein: CASSPRHHLNTEAFF.

This clonotype occurred a few times. The chain employs TRBV19 and TRBJ1-1; D gene unclear. CDR1 and CDR2 from the germline V gene are LNHDA and SQIVND (reference sequence). CDR3 length: 13 amino acids. V was clipped by 5 bases and J by 3 bases, with 10 bases between them. The CDR3 nucleotides read TGTGCCAGTAGTGAAGCCATTCACACTGAAGCTTTCTTT. Its translation: CASSEAIHTEAFF.

For this clonotype: Possible read error: a much larger clone is one base away. This chain links TRBV7-6 with TRBJ1-1; D remains unclear. The V gene lost 5 bases and the J gene lost 7 bases, with 14 bases spanning the gap. The CDR3 is made up of 13 amino acids. CDR1 and CDR2 from the germline V gene are SGHVS and FNYEAQ. For the CDR3, the DNA is TGTGCCAGCAGCAAAGCAGGAGCCAGTGAAGCTTTCTTT. Translated, it gives CASSKAGASEAFF.

This clonotype was observed a few times. The chain has TRBV27 and TRBJ2-1; 9 bases agree with TRBD1. Germline trimming cut 5 bases from V and 10 bases from J; bases unmatched to any gene: 3. Germline V gene lookup returns CDR1 MNHEY and CDR2 SMNVEV (reference sequence). CDR3 length: 12 residues. The CDR3 sequence: CASSGTGREQFF. Here the CDR3 DNA reads TGTGCCAGCAGTGGGACAGGGCGGGAGCAGTTCTTC.

The V gene is TRBV4-1, the J gene TRBJ2-7; 10 positions agree with TRBD2. This CDR3 is 14 amino acids long. Germline V gives CDR1 MGHRA, CDR2 YSYEKL. Losses at the gene ends were 2 bases for V and 3 bases for J; bases not matched to a gene: 1. The DNA for the CDR3 is TGCGCCAGCAGCCAAAAGCGGGGGGGCTACGAGCAGTACTTC. Its translation is CASSQKRGGYEQYF.

This clonotype showed up many times. The rearrangement links TRBV27 to TRBJ1-2; 7 positions agree with TRBD1. CDR1 is MNHEY, CDR2 SMNVEV, per germline (reference sequence). The CDR3 extends over 15 amino acids. The ends lost 5 bases at V and 3 bases at J; junction bases unmatched: 9. The CDR3 coding sequence is TGTGCCAGCAGTAACGACAGGGAGGGGTACTATGGCTACACCTTC. Translated: CASSNDREGYYGYTF.

The chain couples TRBV6-6 to TRBJ2-7, with 7 bases matching TRBD2. The CDR3 sequence is 17 residues long. Germline CDR1 MNHNY, CDR2 SVGAGI (reference sequence). The V and J ends lost 0 bases and 3 bases, in that order; junction bases with no gene match: 11. CDR3 sequence reads: CASSYSVGGPFGYEQYF. The CDR3 nucleotides are TGTGCCAGCAGTTACTCGGTGGGAGGGCCGTTTGGCTACGAGCAGTACTTC.